This TCR beta chain was documented in a study of immune evolution from preneoplasia to lung adenocarcinoma. Overall study context: HLA loss of heterozygosity: about 7% AIS, about 14% MIA, approximately 35% ADC, none AAH.

Using immunoSEQ multiplex PCR, the repertoire was profiled, and TCRdb retains in-frame clones only, with some absent. Among around 11,000 clones listed, around 82% were seen once. This CDR3 spans 16 amino acids. Per germline, CDR1 SGHRS and CDR2 YFSETQ. V gave up 4 bases and J gave up 7 bases; unmatched junction bases: 5. Input material: FFPE minimally invasive lung adenocarcinoma tissue. The TCR was taken from a person aged 70 to 85 with lung adenocarcinoma. The chain couples TRBV5-1 to TRBJ2-1, with 16 bases that match TRBD2. For the CDR3, the DNA is TGCGCCAGCAGCGGGACTAGCGGGAGGGCCCAGAATGAGCAGTTCTTC. Amino acid sequence: CASSGTSGRAQNEQFF.